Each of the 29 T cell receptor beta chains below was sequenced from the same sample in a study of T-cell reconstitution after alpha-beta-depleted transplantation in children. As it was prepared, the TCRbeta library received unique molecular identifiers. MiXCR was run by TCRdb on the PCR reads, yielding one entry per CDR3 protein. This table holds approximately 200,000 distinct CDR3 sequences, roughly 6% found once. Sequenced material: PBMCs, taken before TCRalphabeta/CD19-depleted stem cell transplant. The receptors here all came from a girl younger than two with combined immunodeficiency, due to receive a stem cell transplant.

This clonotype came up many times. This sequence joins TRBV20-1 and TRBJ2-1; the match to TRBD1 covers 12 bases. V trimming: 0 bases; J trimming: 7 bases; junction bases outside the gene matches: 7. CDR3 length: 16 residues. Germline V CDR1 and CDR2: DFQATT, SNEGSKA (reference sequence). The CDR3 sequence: CSARDTGTGGGNEQFF. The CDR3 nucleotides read TGCAGTGCTAGAGACACCGGGACAGGGGGCGGGAATGAGCAGTTCTTC.

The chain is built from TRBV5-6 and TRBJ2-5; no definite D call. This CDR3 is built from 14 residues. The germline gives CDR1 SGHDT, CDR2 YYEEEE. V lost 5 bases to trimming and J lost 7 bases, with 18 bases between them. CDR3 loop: CASSSDQPPGTQYF. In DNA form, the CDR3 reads TGTGCCAGCAGTTCGGACCAACCCCCGGGGACCCAGTACTTC.

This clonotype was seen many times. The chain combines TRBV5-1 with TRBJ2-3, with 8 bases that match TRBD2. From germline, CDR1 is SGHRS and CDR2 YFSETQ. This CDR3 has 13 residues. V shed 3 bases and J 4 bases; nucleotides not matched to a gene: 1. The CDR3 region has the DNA TGCGCCAGCAGCTCAGCGGGGGCAGATACGCAGTATTTT. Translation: CASSSAGADTQYF.

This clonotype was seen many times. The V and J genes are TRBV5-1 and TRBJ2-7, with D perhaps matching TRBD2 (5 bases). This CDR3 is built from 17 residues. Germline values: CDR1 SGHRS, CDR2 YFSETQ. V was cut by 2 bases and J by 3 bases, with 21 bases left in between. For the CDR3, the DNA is TGCGCCAGCAGCTTTACCGAGGGAGTCACGAGAAACTACGAGCAGTACTTC. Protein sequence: CASSFTEGVTRNYEQYF.

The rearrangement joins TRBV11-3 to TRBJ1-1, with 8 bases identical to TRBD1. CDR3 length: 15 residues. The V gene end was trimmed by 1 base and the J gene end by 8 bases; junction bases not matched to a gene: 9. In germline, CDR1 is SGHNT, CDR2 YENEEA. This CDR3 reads CASSLVTGGAFEAFF. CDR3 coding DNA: TGTGCCAGCAGCTTAGTTACAGGGGGAGCCTTCGAAGCTTTCTTT. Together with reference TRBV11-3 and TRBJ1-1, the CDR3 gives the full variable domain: EAGVVQSPRYKIIEKKQPVAFWCNPISGHNTLYWYLQNLGQGPELLIRYENEEAVDDSQLPKDRFSAERLKGVDSTLKIQPAELGDSAVYLCASSLVTGGAFEAFFGQGTRLTVV.

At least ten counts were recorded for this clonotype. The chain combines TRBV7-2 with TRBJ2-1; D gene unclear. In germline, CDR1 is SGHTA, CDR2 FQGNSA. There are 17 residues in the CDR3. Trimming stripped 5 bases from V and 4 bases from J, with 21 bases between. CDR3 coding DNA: TGTGCCAGCAGCCTACCTCTAGAGGAGCCCCAATACAATGAGCAGTTCTTC. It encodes CASSLPLEEPQYNEQFF. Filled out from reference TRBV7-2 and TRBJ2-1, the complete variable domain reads GAGVSQSPSNKVTEKGKDVELRCDPISGHTALYWYRQSLGQGLEFLIYFQGNSAPDKSGLPSDRFSAERTGGSVSTLTIQRTQQEDSAVYLCASSLPLEEPQYNEQFFGPGTRLTVL.

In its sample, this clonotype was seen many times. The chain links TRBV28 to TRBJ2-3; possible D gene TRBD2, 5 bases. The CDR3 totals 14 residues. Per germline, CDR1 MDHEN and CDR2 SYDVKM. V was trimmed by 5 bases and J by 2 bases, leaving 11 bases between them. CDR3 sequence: CASSVTTLTDTQYF. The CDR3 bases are TGTGCCAGCAGTGTGACTACCCTCACAGATACGCAGTATTTT. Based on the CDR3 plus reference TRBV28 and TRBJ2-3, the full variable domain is DVKVTQSSRYLVKRTGEKVFLECVQDMDHENMFWYRQDPGLGLRLIYFSYDVKMKEKGDIPEGYSVSREKKERFSLILESASTNQTSMYLCASSVTTLTDTQYFGPGTRLTVL.

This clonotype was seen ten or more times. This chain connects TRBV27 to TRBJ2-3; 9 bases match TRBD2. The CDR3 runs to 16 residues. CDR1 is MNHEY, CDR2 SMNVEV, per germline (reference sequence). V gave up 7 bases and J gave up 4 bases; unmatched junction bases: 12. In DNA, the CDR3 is TGTGCCAGCATGTTAACCGGGACTAGCCCCCCAGATACGCAGTATTTT. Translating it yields CASMLTGTSPPDTQYF.

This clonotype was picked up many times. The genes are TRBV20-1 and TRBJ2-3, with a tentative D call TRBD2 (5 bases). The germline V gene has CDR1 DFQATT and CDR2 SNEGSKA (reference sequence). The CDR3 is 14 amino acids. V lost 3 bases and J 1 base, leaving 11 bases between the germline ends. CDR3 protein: CSASYVRGTDTQYF. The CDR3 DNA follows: TGCAGTGCTAGCTATGTGCGGGGCACAGATACGCAGTATTTT.

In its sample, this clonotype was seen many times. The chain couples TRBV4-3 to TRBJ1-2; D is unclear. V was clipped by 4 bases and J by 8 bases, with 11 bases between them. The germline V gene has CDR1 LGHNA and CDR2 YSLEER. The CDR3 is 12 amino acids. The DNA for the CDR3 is TGCGCCAGCAGCCTTCTAGGAGGGGGCTACACCTTC. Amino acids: CASSLLGGGYTF.

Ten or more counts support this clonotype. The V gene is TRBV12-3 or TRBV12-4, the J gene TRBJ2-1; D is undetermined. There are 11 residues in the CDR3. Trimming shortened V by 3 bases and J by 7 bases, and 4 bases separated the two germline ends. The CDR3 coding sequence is TGTGCCAGCAGTTTTACTAATGAGCAGTTCTTC. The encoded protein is CASSFTNEQFF.

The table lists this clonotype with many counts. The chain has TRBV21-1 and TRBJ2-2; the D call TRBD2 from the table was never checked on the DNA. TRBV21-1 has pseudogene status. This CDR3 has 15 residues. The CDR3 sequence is CASKTLAGVSGELFF. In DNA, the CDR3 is TGTGCCAGCAAAACACTAGCGGGAGTGTCCGGGGAGCTGTTTTTT.

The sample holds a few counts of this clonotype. The CDR3 loop is CASSPRLSYEQYF. CDR3 in DNA: TGTGCCAGCAGCCCAAGACTGTCCTACGAGCAGTACTTC. V is TRBV7-8 and J is TRBJ2-7, with D hard to call. This CDR3 contains 13 residues. From germline, CDR1 is SGHVS and CDR2 FQNEAQ. Trimming took 5 bases from V and 1 from J, leaving 9 bases between them.

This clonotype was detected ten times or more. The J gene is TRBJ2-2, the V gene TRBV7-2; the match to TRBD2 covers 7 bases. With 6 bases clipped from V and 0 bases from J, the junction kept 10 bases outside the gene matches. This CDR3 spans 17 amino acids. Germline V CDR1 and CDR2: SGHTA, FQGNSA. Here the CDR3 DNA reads TGTGCCAGCAGTTCCGATAGGGCGGGAGCGAACACCGGGGAGCTGTTTTTT. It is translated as CASSSDRAGANTGELFF.

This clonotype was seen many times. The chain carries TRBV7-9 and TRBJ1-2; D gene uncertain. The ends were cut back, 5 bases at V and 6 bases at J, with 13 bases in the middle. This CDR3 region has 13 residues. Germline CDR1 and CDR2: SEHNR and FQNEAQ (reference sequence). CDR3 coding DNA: TGTGCCAGCAGCCCCGGCAGTGGCAATGGCTACACCTTC. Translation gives CASSPGSGNGYTF.

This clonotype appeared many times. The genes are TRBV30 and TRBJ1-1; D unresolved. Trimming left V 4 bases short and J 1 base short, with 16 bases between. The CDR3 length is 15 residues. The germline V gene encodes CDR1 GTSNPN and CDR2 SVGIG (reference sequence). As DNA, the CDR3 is TGTGCCTGGACCTCCCCGGGCTATTCGAACACTGAAGCTTTCTTT. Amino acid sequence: CAWTSPGYSNTEAFF.

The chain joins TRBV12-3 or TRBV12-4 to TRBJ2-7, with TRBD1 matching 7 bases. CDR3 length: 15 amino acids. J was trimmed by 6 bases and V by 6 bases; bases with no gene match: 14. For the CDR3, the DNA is TGTGCCAGCAGCCGAACGACACAGGGGAGCGGCGAGCAGTACTTC. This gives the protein CASSRTTQGSGEQYF.

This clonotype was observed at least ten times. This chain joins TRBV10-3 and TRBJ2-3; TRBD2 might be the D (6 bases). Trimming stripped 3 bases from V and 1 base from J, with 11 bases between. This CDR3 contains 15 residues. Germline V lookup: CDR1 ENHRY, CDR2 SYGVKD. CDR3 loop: CAISERASGTDTQYF. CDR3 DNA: TGTGCCATCAGTGAACGCGCTAGCGGCACAGATACGCAGTATTTT.

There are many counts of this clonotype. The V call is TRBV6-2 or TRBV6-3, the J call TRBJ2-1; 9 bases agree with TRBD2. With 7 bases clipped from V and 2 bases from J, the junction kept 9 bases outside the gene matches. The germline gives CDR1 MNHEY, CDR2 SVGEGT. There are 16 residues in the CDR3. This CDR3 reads CASNLRTSGPYNEQFF. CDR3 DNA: TGTGCCAGCAACTTACGCACTAGCGGGCCCTACAATGAGCAGTTCTTC.

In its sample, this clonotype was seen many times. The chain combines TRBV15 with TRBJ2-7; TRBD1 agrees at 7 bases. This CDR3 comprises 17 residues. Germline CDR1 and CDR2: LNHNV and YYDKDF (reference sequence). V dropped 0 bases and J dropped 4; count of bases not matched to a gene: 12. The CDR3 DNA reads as TGTGCCACCAGCAGAGATGGGTATAACAGGGGTCATTACGAGCAGTACTTC. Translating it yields CATSRDGYNRGHYEQYF.

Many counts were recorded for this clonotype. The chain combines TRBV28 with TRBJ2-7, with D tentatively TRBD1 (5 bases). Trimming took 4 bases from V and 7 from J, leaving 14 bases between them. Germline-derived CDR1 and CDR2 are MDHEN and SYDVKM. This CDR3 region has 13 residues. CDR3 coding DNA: TGTGCCAGCAGTTATGGGAATCAGGGAGAGCAGTACTTC. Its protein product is CASSYGNQGEQYF. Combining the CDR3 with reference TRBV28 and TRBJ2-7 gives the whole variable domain DVKVTQSSRYLVKRTGEKVFLECVQDMDHENMFWYRQDPGLGLRLIYFSYDVKMKEKGDIPEGYSVSREKKERFSLILESASTNQTSMYLCASSYGNQGEQYFGPGTRLTVT.

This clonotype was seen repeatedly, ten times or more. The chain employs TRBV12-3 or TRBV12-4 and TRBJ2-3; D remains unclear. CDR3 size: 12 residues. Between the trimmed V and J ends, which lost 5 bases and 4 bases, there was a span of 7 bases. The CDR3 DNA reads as TGTGCCAGCAGTATGTCGGCAGATACGCAGTATTTT. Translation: CASSMSADTQYF.

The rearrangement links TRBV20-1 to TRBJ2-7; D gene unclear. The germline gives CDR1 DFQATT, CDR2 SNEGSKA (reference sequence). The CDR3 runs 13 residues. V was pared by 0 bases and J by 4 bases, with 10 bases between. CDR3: CSARDQIEYEQYF. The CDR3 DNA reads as TGCAGTGCTAGAGATCAAATAGAGTACGAGCAGTACTTC.

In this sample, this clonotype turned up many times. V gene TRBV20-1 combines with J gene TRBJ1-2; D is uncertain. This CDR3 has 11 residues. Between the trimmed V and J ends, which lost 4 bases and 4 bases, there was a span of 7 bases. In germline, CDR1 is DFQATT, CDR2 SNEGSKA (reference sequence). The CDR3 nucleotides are TGCAGTGCTATTGGGATCTATGGCTACACCTTC. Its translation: CSAIGIYGYTF.

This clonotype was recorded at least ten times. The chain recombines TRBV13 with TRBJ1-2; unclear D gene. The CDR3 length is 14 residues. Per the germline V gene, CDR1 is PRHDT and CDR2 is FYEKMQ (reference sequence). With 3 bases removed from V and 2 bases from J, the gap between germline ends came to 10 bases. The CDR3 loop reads CASSFGSLNYGYTF. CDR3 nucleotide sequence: TGTGCCAGCAGCTTCGGCAGCTTAAACTATGGCTACACCTTC.

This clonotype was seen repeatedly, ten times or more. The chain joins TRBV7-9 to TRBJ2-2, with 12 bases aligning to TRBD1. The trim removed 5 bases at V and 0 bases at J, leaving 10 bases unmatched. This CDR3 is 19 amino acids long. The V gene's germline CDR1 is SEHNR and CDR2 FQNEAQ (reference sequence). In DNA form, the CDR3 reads TGTGCCAGCAGCACCTGGGACAGGGGGCTTCCCGCGAACACCGGGGAGCTGTTTTTT. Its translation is CASSTWDRGLPANTGELFF. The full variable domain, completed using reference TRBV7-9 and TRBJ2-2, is DTGVSQNPRHKITKRGQNVTFRCDPISEHNRLYWYRQTLGQGPEFLTYFQNEAQLEKSRLLSDRFSAERPKGSFSTLEIQRTEQGDSAMYLCASSTWDRGLPANTGELFFGEGSRLTVL.

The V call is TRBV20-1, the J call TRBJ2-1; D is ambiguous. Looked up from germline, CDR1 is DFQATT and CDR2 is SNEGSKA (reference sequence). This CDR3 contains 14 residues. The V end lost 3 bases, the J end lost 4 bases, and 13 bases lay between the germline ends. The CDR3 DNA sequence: TGCAGTGCTAGGGGTGCAGGTTGGTACAATGAGCAGTTCTTC. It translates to CSARGAGWYNEQFF.

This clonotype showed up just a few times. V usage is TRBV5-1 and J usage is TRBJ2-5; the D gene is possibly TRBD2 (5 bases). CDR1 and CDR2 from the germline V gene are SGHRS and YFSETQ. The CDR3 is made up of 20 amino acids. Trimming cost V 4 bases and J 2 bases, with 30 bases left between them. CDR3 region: CASSTHGGLVSEYGQETQYF. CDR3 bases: TGCGCCAGCAGCACCCATGGTGGTCTGGTTAGCGAATATGGACAAGAGACCCAGTACTTC.

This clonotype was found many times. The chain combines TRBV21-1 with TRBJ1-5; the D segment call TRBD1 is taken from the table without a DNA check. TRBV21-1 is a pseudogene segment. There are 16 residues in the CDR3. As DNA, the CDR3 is TGTGCCAGCAGCAAAATCGCCAGGGCTTTCAATCAGCCCCAGCATTTT. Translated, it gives CASSKIARAFNQPQHF.